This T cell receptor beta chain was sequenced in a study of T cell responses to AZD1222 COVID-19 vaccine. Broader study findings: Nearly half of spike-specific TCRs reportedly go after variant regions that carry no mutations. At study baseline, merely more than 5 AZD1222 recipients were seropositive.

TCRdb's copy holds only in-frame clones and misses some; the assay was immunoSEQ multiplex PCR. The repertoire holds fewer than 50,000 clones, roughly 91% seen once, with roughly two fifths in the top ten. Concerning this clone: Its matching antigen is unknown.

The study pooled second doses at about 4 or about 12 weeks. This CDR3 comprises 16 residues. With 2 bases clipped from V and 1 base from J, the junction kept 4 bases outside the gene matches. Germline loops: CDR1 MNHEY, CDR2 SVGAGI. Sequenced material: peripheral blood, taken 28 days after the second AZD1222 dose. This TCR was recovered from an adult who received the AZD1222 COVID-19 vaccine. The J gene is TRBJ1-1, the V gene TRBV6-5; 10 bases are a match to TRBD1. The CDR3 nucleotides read TGTGCCAGCAGTTACCGGGACAGGGGTAGGAACACTGAAGCTTTCTTT. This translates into CASSYRDRGRNTEAFF.